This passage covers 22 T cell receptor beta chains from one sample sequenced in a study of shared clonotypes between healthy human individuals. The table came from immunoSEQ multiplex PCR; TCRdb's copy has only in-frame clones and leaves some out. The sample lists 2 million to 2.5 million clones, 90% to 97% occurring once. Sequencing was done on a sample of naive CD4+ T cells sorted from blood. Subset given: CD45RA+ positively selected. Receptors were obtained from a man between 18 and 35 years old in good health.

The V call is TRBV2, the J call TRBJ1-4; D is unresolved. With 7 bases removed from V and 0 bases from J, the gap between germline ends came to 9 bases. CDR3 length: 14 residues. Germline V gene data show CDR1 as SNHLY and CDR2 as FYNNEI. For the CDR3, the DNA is TGTGCCAGCACCAAATACTCAACTAATGAAAAACTGTTTTTT. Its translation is CASTKYSTNEKLFF. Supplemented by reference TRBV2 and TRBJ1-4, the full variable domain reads EPEVTQTPSHQVTQMGQEVILRCVPISNHLYFYWYRQILGQKVEFLVSFYNNEISEKSEIFDDQFSVERPDGSNFTLKIRSTKLEDSAMYFCASTKYSTNEKLFFGSGTQLSVL.

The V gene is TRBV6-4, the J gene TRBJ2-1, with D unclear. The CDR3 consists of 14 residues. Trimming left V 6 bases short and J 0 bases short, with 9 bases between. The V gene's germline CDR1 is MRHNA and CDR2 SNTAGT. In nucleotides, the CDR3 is TGTGCCAGCAGACCTAGAAGCTCCTACAATGAGCAGTTCTTC. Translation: CASRPRSSYNEQFF.

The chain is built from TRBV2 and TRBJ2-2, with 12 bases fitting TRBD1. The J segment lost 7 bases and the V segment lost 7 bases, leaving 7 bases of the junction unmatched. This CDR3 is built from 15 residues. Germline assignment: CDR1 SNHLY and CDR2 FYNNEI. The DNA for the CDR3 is TGTGCCAGCAACCCGGGACAGGGGGCGTTCGGGGAGCTGTTTTTT. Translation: CASNPGQGAFGELFF.

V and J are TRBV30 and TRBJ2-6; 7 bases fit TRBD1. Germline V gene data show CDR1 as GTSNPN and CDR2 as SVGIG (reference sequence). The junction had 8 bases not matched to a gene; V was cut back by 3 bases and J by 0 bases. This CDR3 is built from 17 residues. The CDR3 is CAWRENRGPSGANVLTF. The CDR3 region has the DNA TGTGCCTGGAGGGAGAACAGGGGCCCCTCTGGGGCCAACGTCCTGACTTTC. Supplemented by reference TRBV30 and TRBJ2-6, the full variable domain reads SQTIHQWPATLVQPVGSPLSLECTVEGTSNPNLYWYRQAAGRGLQLLFYSVGIGQISSEVPQNLSASRPQDRQFILSSKKLLLSDSGFYLCAWRENRGPSGANVLTFGAGSRLTVL.

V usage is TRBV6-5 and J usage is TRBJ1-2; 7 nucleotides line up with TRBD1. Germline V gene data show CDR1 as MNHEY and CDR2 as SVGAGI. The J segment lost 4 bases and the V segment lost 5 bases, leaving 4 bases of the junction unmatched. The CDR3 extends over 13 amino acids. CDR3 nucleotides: TGTGCCAGCAGTCCGAGGGACAGCTATGGCTACACCTTC. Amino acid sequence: CASSPRDSYGYTF.

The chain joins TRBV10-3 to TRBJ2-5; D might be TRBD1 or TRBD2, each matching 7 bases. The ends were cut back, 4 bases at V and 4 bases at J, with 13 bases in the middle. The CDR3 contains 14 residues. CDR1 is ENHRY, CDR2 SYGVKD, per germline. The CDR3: CAISAQGRAETQYF. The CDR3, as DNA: TGTGCCATCAGTGCACAGGGGAGGGCAGAGACCCAGTACTTC.

This CDR3 is CASSAWDRGYRGYEQYF. The CDR3 DNA reads TGTGCCAGCAGCGCCTGGGACAGGGGTTATCGGGGATACGAGCAGTACTTC. The chain has TRBV11-2 and TRBJ2-7; 10 bases are shared with TRBD1. With 5 bases clipped from V and 4 bases from J, the junction kept 14 bases outside the gene matches. Looked up from germline, CDR1 is SGHAT and CDR2 is FQNNGV. The CDR3 contains 17 residues.

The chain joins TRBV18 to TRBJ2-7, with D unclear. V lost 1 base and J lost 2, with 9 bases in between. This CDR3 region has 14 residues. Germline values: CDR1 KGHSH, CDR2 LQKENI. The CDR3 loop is CASSPQDVTYEQYF. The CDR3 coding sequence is TGTGCCAGCTCACCACAGGACGTAACCTACGAGCAGTACTTC.

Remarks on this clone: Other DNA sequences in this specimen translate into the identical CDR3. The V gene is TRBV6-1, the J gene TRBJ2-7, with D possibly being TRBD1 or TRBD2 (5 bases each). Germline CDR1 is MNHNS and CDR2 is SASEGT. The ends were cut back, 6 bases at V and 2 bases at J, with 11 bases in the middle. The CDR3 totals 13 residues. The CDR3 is CASRGTAPYEQYF. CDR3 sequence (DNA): TGTGCCAGCAGAGGGACGGCTCCCTACGAGCAGTACTTC.

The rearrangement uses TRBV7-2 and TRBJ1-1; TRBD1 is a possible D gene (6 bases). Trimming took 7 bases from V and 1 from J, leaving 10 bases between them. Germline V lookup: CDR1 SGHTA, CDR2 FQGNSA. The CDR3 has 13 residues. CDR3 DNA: TGTGCCAGCACCAAGGGACAGAACACTGAAGCTTTCTTT. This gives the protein CASTKGQNTEAFF.

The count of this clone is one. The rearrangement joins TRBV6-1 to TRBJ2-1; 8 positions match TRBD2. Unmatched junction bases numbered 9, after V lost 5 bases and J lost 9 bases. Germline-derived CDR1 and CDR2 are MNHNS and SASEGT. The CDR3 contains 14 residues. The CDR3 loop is CASSLQIAGSEQFF. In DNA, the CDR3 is TGTGCCAGCAGTTTACAGATAGCGGGGAGTGAGCAGTTCTTC.

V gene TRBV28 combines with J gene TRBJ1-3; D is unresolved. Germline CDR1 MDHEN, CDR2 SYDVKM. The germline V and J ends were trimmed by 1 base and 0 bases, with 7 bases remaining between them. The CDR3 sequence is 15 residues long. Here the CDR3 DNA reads TGTGCCAGCAGTTTATTGTCAGGCTCTGGAAACACCATATATTTT. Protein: CASSLLSGSGNTIYF.

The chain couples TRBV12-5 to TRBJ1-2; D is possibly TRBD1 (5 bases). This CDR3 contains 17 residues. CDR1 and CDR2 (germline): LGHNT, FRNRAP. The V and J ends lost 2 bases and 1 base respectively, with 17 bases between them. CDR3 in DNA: TGTGCTAGTGGTTTGAGGTCCGACGGGGGAGGTAACTATGGCTACACCTTC. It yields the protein CASGLRSDGGGNYGYTF.

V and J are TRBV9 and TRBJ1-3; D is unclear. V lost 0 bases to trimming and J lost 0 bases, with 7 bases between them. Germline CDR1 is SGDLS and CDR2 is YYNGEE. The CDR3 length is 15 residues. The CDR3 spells CASSVAQSSGNTIYF. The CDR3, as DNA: TGTGCCAGCAGCGTAGCACAGAGCTCTGGAAACACCATATATTTT.

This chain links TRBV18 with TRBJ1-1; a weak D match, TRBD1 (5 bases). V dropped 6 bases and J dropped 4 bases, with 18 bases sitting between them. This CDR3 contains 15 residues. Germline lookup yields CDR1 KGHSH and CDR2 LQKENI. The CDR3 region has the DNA TGTGCCAGCTCTCCAGGGTCCCGGAGTGGCACTGAAGCTTTCTTT. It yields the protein CASSPGSRSGTEAFF.

CDR3 DNA: TGTGCCAGCAGCTTTCTCGTCGGATGGACCGAGCAGTACTTC. Translated, it gives CASSFLVGWTEQYF. The genes are TRBV11-2 and TRBJ2-7; D is unresolved. Per the germline V gene, CDR1 is SGHAT and CDR2 is FQNNGV. V lost 3 bases and J 6 bases, leaving 15 bases between the germline ends. The CDR3 has 14 residues.

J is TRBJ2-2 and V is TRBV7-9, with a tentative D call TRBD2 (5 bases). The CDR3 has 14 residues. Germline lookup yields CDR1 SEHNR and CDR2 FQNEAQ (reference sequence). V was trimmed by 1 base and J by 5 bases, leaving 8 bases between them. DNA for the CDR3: TGTGCCAGCAGCTTAGTGAGGGAAACCGGGGAGCTGTTTTTT. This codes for CASSLVRETGELFF.

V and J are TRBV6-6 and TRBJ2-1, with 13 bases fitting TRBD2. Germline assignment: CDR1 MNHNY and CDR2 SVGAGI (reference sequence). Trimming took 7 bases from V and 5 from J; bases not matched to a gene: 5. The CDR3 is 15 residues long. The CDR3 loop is CASKTGLAGDNEQFF. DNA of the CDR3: TGTGCCAGCAAAACCGGACTAGCGGGGGACAATGAGCAGTTCTTC.

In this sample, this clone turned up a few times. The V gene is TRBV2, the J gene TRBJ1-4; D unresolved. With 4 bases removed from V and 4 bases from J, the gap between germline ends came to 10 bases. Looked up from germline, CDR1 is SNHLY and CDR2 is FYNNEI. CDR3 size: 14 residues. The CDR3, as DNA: TGTGCCAGCAGTGGCCGTGGCAGTAATGAAAAACTGTTTTTT. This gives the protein CASSGRGSNEKLFF.

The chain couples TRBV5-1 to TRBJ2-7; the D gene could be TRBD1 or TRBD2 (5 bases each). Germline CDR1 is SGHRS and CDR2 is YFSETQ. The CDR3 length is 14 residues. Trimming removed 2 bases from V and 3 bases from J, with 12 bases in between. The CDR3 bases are TGCGCCAGCAGCTTTTCCAGGGACGTCTACGAGCAGTACTTC. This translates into CASSFSRDVYEQYF.

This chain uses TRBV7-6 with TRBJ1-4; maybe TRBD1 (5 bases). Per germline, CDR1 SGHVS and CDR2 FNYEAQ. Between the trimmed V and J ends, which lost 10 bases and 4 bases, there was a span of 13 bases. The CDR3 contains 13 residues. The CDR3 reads CATGPWGNEKLFF. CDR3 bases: TGTGCCACGGGACCATGGGGTAATGAAAAACTGTTTTTT.

CDR3 protein: CASSSTGTGNTIYF. In DNA, the CDR3 is TGTGCCAGCAGTTCGACAGGGACTGGAAACACCATATATTTT. The chain joins TRBV6-1 to TRBJ1-3; 7 bases align to TRBD1. This CDR3 is 14 amino acids long. CDR1 is MNHNS and CDR2 is SASEGT in the germline V gene. V gave up 5 bases and J gave up 2 bases; unmatched junction bases: 3.